The 18 T cell receptor beta chains presented below share a single source sample, sequenced in a study of identical twins (TCRdb year 2016). Libraries came from 5' RACE. Instrument used: Illumina HiSeq 2000. Through fastp at Q25 and MiXCR, TCRdb rebuilt clones from the public reads, retaining in-frame beta chains. CDR3 protein sequences are deduplicated, and each keeps its most common genes and DNA. The sample table records hundreds of thousands of distinct CDR3 sequences; about 24% of these occur just once. The top ten constitute roughly 3% of the sample. These sequences were also reported in another study, on T cells expressing NK-cell markers.

The material sequenced was CD4+ T cells sorted from blood. Receptors were obtained from a woman between 18 and 29 years old in good health.

This clonotype was detected many times. One end of the junction fails to match germline, which may point to a read error. V usage is TRBV7-7 and J usage is TRBJ2-5; TRBD2 aligns across 10 bases. Germline V gives CDR1 SSHAT, CDR2 FNYEAQ (reference sequence). The CDR3 runs 16 residues. The CDR3 protein is CASSLGPLAGQETQYF. The CDR3 DNA reads TGTGCTAGCAGCTTAGGTCCACTAGCGGGGCAAGAGACCCAGTACTTC.

The rearrangement uses TRBV7-9 and TRBJ2-5; 7 bases line up with TRBD1. The CDR3 sequence is 15 residues long. CDR1 SEHNR and CDR2 FQNEAQ come from the germline V gene (reference sequence). The ends lost 4 bases at V and 2 bases at J; junction bases unmatched: 7. In DNA form, the CDR3 reads TGTGCCAGCAGCTCGGACAGGACGGGACAAGAGACCCAGTACTTC. Translating it yields CASSSDRTGQETQYF.

This chain connects TRBV10-1 to TRBJ1-1, with D unresolved. CDR1 and CDR2 from the germline V gene are WNHNN and SYGVQD (reference sequence). This CDR3 comprises 14 residues. V lost 3 bases and J 0 bases, leaving 8 bases between the germline ends. CDR3 loop: CASSERRLNTEAFF. In nucleotides, the CDR3 is TGCGCCAGCAGTGAACGGAGGTTGAACACTGAAGCTTTCTTT.

This chain joins TRBV6-2 or TRBV6-3 and TRBJ1-1; D is perhaps TRBD1 (6 bases). Trimming removed 4 bases from V and 6 bases from J, with 15 bases in between. CDR1 is MNHEY and CDR2 is SVGEGT in the germline V gene. CDR3 size: 14 residues. CDR3 sequence reads: CASSSNRVGAEAFF. The CDR3 DNA is TGTGCCAGCAGTTCGAACAGGGTCGGCGCTGAAGCTTTCTTT.

The chain employs TRBV20-1 and TRBJ2-1, with D possibly matching TRBD2 (5 bases). Trimming cost V 3 bases and J 7 bases, with 16 bases left between them. Germline lookup yields CDR1 DFQATT and CDR2 SNEGSKA (reference sequence). The CDR3 spans 14 residues. CDR3 loop: CSARIGGEGNEQFF. CDR3 DNA: TGCAGTGCTAGGATCGGCGGAGAGGGAAATGAGCAGTTCTTC.

This clonotype was found a few times. The chain recombines TRBV5-1 with TRBJ2-7; perhaps TRBD1 as D (5 bases). The CDR3 is made up of 14 amino acids. V lost 0 bases, J lost 5 bases, and 12 bases lay in between. Germline CDR1 is SGHRS and CDR2 is YFSETQ. The CDR3 protein is CASSLVAGLDEQYF. Written as DNA, the CDR3 is TGCGCCAGCAGCTTGGTAGCAGGGCTAGACGAGCAGTACTTC. Drawing the rest from reference TRBV5-1 and TRBJ2-7, the complete variable domain is KAGVTQTPRYLIKTRGQQVTLSCSPISGHRSVSWYQQTPGQGLQFLFEYFSETQRNKGNFPGRFSGRQFSNSRSEMNVSTLELGDSALYLCASSLVAGLDEQYFGPGTRLTVT.

A few counts support this clonotype. CDR3 sequence: CSARDVEEGGRETQYF. The CDR3 nucleotides are TGCAGTGCTAGAGACGTGGAAGAAGGGGGCAGGGAGACCCAGTACTTC. V is TRBV20-1 and J is TRBJ2-5, with 7 bases lining up with TRBD1. The CDR3 consists of 16 residues. Germline-derived CDR1 and CDR2 are DFQATT and SNEGSKA (reference sequence). Losses at the gene ends were 0 bases for V and 5 bases for J; bases not matched to a gene: 12.

A few counts support this clonotype. The chain combines TRBV10-3 with TRBJ2-6; D is unclear. This CDR3 comprises 12 residues. V was pared by 2 bases and J by 11 bases, with 7 bases between. The V gene's germline CDR1 is ENHRY and CDR2 SYGVKD. Here the CDR3 DNA reads TGTGCCATCAGTGAGAATAGGGACGTCCTGACTTTC. Translated: CAISENRDVLTF.

The V and J genes are TRBV10-3 and TRBJ2-3; TRBD2 matches at 11 bases. This CDR3 has 17 amino acids. Germline V gene data show CDR1 as ENHRY and CDR2 as SYGVKD. The junction had 10 bases not matched to a gene; V was cut back by 2 bases and J by 6 bases. DNA for the CDR3: TGTGCCATCAGTGAGAAGGCTAGCGGGGGGACCGGGGATACGCAGTATTTT. Translated: CAISEKASGGTGDTQYF.

Only a few counts were recorded for this clonotype. In DNA, the CDR3 is TGTGCCATCAGAAGGGAAAGGAACAATGAGCAGTTCTTC. This encodes CAIRRERNNEQFF. This chain uses TRBV10-3 with TRBJ2-1, with D hard to call. Germline CDR1 ENHRY, CDR2 SYGVKD. The ends were cut back, 6 bases at V and 5 bases at J, with 11 bases in the middle. This CDR3 has 13 residues.

This clonotype occurred a few times. The V gene is TRBV29-1, the J gene TRBJ1-2; the D is unclear. Germline CDR1 and CDR2: SQVTM and ANQGSEA. The CDR3 spans 9 residues. V was shortened by 7 bases and J by 3 bases, with 3 bases between the two germline ends. The DNA for the CDR3 is TGCAGCGGCGACTATGGCTACACCTTC. Translating gives CSGDYGYTF.

This clonotype was observed many times. The chain uses TRBV4-3 and TRBJ2-7; no reliable D call. The CDR3 loop spans 14 amino acids. Germline loops: CDR1 LGHNA, CDR2 YSLEER. V was trimmed by 1 base and J by 2 bases, leaving 9 bases between them. The CDR3: CASSQAAGAYEQYF. CDR3 sequence (DNA): TGCGCCAGCAGCCAAGCTGCAGGAGCCTACGAGCAGTACTTC.

The rearrangement joins TRBV29-1 to TRBJ2-5; a weak D match, TRBD2 (6 bases). With 7 bases removed from V and 5 bases from J, the gap between germline ends came to 14 bases. The length of the CDR3 is 12 residues. The germline gives CDR1 SQVTM, CDR2 ANQGSEA. CDR3 coding DNA: TGCAGCGCTAGACTAGATCGGGAGACCCAGTACTTC. Translating it yields CSARLDRETQYF.

This rearrangement joins TRBV3-1 to TRBJ2-3; D remains unclear. The CDR3 sequence is 15 residues long. Germline CDR1 and CDR2: LGHDT and YNNKEL (reference sequence). The V and J ends lost 1 base and 0 bases respectively, with 8 bases between them. The CDR3 region has the DNA TGTGCCAGCAGCCAAGGATACTTGAGCACAGATACGCAGTATTTT. Amino acid sequence: CASSQGYLSTDTQYF.

The chain employs TRBV20-1 and TRBJ1-2; weak D call: TRBD1 (6 bases). This CDR3 has 13 residues. Germline CDR1 reads DFQATT; CDR2 reads SNEGSKA (reference sequence). The V and J ends lost 2 bases and 8 bases respectively, with 15 bases between them. CDR3 nucleotides: TGCAGTGCTAGAACCGGACAGTCGGGAGGCTACACCTTC. Encoded protein: CSARTGQSGGYTF.

This chain links TRBV20-1 with TRBJ2-7; D is perhaps TRBD2 (7 bases). V was clipped by 0 bases and J by 5 bases, with 14 bases between them. There are 14 residues in the CDR3. Germline CDR1 is DFQATT and CDR2 is SNEGSKA (reference sequence). The CDR3 region has the DNA TGCAGTGCTAGAGATCACCGGGGGGCGGACGAGCAGTACTTC. Its translation is CSARDHRGADEQYF.

The V and J genes are TRBV5-1 and TRBJ2-3; D is unclear. CDR1 and CDR2 from the germline V gene are SGHRS and YFSETQ. V was pared by 0 bases and J by 5 bases, with 7 bases between. The CDR3 covers 13 residues. CDR3 DNA: TGCGCCAGCAGCTTGGACTACCTAGATACGCAGTATTTT. Translating gives CASSLDYLDTQYF.

This clonotype showed up just once. The J gene is TRBJ2-1, the V gene TRBV7-3; perhaps D is TRBD1 or TRBD2 (6 bases each). Trimming cost V 6 bases and J 5 bases, with 17 bases left between them. Germline CDR1 is SGHTA and CDR2 is FQGTGA. The CDR3 contains 15 residues. The CDR3 loop reads CASSQRGDFNNEQFF. The CDR3 DNA reads as TGTGCCAGCAGTCAAAGGGGGGACTTCAACAATGAGCAGTTCTTC. The full variable domain, rest sourced from reference TRBV7-3 and TRBJ2-1, is GAGVSQTPSNKVTEKGKYVELRCDPISGHTALYWYRQSLGQGPEFLIYFQGTGAADDSGLPNDRFFAVRPEGSVSTLKIQRTERGDSAVYLCASSQRGDFNNEQFFGPGTRLTVL.